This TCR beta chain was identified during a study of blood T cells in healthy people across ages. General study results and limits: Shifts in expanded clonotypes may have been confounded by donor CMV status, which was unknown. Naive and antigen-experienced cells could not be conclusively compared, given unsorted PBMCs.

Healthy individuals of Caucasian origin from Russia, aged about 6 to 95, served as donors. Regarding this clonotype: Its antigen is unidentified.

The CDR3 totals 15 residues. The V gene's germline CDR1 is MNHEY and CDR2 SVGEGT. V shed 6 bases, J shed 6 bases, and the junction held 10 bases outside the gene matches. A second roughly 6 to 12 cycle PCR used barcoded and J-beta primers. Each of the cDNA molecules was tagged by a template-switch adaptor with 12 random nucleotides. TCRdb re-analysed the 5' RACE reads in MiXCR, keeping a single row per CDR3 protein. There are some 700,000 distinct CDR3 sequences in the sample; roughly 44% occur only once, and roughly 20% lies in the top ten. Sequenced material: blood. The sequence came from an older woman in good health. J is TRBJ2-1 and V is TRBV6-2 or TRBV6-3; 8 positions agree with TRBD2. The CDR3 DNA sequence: TGTGCCAGCAGGCTAGAGCGGGAGTGGCGCAATGAGCAGTTCTTC. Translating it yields CASRLEREWRNEQFF.